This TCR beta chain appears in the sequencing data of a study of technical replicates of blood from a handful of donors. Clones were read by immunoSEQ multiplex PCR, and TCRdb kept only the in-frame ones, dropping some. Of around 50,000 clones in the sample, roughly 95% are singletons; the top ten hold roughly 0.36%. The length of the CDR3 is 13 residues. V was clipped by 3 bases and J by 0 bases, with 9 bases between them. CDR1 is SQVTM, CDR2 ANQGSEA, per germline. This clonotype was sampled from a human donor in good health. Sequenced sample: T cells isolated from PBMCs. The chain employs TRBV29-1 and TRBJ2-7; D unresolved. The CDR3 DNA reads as TGCAGCGTTGAGTCTGGGCACTCCTACGAGCAGTACTTC. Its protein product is CSVESGHSYEQYF.